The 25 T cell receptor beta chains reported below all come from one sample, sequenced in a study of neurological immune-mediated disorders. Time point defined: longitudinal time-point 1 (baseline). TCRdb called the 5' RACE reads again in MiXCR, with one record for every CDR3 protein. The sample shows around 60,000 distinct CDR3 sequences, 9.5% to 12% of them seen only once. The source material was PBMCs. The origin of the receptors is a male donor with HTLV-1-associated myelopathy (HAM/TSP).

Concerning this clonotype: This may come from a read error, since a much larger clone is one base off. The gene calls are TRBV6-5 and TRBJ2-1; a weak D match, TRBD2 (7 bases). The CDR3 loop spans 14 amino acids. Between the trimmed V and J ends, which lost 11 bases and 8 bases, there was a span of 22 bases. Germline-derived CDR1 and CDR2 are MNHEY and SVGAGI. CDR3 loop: CAPTSGGFMHEQFF. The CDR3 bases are TGTGCCCCAACATCGGGGGGCTTTATGCATGAGCAGTTCTTC.

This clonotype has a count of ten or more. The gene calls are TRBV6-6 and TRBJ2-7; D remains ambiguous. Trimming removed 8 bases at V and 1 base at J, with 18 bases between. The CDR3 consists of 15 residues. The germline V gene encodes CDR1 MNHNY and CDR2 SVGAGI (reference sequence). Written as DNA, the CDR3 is TGTGCCAGCCGCCCCCCACAGTCCCCATCCTACGAGCAGTACTTC. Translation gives CASRPPQSPSYEQYF.

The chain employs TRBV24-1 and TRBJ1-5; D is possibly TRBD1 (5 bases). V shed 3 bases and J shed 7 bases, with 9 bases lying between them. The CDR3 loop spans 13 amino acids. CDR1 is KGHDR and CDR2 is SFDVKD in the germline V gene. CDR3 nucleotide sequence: TGTGCCACCAGTGATAGACAGTTCCAGCCCCAGCATTTT. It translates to CATSDRQFQPQHF.

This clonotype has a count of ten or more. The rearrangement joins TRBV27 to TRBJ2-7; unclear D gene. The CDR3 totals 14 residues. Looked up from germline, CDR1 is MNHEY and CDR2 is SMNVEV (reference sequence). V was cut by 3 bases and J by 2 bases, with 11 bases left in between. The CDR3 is CASSFSDLTYEQYF. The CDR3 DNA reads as TGTGCCAGCAGTTTTTCGGACCTTACCTACGAGCAGTACTTC.

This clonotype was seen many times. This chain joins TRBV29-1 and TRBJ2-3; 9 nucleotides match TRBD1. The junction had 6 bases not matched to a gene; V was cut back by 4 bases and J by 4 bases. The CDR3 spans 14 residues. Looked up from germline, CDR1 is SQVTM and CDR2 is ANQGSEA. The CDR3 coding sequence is TGCAGCGTTGGGGGGACAGGGTATGCAGATACGCAGTATTTT. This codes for CSVGGTGYADTQYF.

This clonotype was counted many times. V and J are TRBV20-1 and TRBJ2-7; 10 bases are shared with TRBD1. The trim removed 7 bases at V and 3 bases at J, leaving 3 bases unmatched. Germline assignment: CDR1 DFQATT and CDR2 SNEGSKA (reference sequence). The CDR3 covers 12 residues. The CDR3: CSVRTGGYEQYF. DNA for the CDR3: TGCAGTGTTCGGACAGGGGGCTACGAGCAGTACTTC.

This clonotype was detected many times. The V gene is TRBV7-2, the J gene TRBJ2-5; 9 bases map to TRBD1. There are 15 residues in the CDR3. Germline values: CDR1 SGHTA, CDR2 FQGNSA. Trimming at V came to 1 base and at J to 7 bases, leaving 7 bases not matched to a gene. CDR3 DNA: TGTGCCAGCAGCTTAGGGGACAGGGCAGCGGGGACCCAGTACTTC. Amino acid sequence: CASSLGDRAAGTQYF.

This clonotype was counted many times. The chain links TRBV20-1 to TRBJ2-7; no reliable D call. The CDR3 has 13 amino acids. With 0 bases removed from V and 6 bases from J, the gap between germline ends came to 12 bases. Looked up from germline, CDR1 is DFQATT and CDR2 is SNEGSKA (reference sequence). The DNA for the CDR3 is TGCAGTGCTAGAGATGGCCTCTCGGGCGAGCAGTACTTC. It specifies CSARDGLSGEQYF.

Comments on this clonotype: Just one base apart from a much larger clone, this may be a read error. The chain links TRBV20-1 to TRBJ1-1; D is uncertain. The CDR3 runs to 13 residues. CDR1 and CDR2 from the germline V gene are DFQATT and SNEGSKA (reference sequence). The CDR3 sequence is CSASNQMKTEAFF. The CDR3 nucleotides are TGCAGTGCTAGCAACCAGATGAAAACTGAAGCTTTCTTT.

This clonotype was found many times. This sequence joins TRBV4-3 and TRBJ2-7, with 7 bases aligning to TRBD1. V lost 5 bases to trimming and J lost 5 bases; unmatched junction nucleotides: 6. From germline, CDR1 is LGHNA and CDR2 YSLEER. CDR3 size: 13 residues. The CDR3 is CASSDRVANEQYF. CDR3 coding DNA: TGCGCCAGCAGCGACAGGGTAGCCAACGAGCAGTACTTC.

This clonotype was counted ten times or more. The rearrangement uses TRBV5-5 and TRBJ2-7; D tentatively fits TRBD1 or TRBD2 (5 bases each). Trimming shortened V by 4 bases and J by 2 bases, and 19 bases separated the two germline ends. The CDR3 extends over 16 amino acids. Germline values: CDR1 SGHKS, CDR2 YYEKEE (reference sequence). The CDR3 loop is CASSTVRGYTPYEQYF. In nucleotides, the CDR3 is TGTGCCAGCAGCACTGTTCGGGGCTACACTCCCTACGAGCAGTACTTC.

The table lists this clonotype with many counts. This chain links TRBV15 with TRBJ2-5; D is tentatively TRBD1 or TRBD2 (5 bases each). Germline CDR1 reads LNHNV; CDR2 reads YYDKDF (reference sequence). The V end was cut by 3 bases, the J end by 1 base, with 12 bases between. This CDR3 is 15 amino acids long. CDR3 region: CATSRAGTGQETQYF. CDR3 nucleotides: TGTGCCACCAGCAGGGCAGGGACCGGCCAAGAGACCCAGTACTTC.

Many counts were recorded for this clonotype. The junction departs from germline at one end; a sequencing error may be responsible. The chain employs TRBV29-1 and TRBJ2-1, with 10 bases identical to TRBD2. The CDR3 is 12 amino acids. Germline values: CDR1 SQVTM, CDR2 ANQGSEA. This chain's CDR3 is CSVEGTSDEQFF. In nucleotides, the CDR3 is TGCAGCGTCGAAGGGACTAGCGATGAGCAGTTCTTC.

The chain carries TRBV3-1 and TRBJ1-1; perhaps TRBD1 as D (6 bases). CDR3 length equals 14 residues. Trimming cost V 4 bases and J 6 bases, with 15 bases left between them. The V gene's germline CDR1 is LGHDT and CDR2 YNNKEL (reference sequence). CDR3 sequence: CASSPSVGGPEAFF. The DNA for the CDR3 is TGTGCCAGCAGCCCCTCGGTCGGGGGGCCTGAAGCTTTCTTT.

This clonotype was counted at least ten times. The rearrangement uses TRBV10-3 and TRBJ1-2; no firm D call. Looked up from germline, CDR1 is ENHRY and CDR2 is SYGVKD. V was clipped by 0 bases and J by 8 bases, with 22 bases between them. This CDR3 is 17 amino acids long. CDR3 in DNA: TGTGCCATCAGTGAGTCGGCAGAGCCTGAGCCAATGTACGGCTACACCTTC. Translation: CAISESAEPEPMYGYTF.

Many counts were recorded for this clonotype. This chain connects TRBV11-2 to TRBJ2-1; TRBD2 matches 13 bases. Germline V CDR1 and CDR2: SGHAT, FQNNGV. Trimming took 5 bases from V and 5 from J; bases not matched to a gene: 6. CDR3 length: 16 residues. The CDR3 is CASSLRLAGGNNEQFF. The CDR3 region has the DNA TGTGCCAGCAGCCTCCGACTAGCGGGGGGCAACAATGAGCAGTTCTTC.

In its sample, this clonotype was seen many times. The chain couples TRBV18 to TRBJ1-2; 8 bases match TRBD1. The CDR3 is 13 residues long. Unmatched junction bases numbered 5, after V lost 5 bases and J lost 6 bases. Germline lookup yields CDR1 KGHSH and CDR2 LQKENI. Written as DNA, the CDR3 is TGTGCCAGCTCAATGGACAGGGCGGATGGCTACACCTTC. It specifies CASSMDRADGYTF.

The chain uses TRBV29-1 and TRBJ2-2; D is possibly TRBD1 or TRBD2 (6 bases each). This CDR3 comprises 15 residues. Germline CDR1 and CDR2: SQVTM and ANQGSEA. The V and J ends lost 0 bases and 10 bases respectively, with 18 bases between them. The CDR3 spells CSVEDSGAGTVELFF. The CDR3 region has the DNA TGCAGCGTTGAAGATTCGGGGGCGGGCACTGTGGAGCTGTTTTTT.

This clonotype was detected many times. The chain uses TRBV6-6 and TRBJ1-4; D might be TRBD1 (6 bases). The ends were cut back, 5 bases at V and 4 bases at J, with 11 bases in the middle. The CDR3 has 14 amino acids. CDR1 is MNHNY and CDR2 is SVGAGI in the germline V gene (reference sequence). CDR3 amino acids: CASSRTVNNEKLFF. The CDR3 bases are TGTGCCAGCAGTCGGACAGTGAATAATGAAAAACTGTTTTTT.

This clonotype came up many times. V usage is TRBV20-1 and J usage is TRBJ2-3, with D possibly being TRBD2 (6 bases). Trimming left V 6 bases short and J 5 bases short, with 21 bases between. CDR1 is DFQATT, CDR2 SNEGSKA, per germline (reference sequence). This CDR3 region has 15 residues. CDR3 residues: CSAGGVPNMVDTQYF. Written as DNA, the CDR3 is TGCAGTGCCGGGGGAGTGCCAAACATGGTAGATACGCAGTATTTT.

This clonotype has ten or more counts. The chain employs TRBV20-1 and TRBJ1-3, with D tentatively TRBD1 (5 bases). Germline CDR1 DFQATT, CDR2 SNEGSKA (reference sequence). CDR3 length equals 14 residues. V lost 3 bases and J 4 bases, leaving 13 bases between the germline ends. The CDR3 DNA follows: TGCAGTGCTAGGCAAGGGGCTGCAGGAAACACCATATATTTT. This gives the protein CSARQGAAGNTIYF.

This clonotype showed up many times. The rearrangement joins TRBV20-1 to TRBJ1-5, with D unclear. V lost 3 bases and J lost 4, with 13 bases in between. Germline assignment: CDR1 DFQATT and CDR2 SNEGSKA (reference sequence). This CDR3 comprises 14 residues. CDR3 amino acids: CSARLPQPNQPQHF. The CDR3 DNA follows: TGCAGTGCTAGGTTACCACAACCTAATCAGCCCCAGCATTTT.

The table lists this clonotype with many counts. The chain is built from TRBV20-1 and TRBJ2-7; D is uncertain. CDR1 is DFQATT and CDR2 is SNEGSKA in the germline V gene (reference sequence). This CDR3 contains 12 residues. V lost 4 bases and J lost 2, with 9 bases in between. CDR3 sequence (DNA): TGCAGTGCTAACCGTATAACCTACGAGCAGTACTTC. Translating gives CSANRITYEQYF.

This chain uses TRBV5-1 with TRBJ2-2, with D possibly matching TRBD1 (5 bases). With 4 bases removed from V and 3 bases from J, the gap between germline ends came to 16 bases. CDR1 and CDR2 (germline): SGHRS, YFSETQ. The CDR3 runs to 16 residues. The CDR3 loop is CASSPAGQGYTGELFF. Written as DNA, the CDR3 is TGCGCCAGCAGCCCAGCAGGGCAGGGCTACACCGGGGAGCTGTTTTTT. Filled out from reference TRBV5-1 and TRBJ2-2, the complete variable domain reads KAGVTQTPRYLIKTRGQQVTLSCSPISGHRSVSWYQQTPGQGLQFLFEYFSETQRNKGNFPGRFSGRQFSNSRSEMNVSTLELGDSALYLCASSPAGQGYTGELFFGEGSRLTVL.

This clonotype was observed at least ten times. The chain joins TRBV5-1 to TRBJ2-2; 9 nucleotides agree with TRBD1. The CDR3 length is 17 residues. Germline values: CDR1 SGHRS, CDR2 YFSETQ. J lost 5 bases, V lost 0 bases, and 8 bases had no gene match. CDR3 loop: CASSLEGQGGRTGELFF. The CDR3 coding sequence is TGCGCCAGCAGCTTGGAGGGACAGGGAGGAAGGACCGGGGAGCTGTTTTTT.